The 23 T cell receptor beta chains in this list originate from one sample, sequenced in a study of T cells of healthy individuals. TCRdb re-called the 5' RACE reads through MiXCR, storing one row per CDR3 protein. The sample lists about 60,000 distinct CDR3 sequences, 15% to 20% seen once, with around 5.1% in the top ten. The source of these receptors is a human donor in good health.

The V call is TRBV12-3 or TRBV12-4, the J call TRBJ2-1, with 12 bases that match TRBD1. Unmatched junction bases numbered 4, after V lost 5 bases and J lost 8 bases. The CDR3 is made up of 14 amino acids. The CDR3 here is CASSMGQGADEQFF. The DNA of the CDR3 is TGTGCCAGCAGTATGGGACAGGGGGCAGATGAGCAGTTCTTC.

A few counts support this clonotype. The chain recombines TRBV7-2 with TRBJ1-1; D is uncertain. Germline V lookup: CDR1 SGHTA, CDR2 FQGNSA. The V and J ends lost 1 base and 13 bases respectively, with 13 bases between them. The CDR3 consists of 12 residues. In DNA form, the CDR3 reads TGTGCCAGCAGCTTAGTAGGTCTGGCCGATTTCTTT. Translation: CASSLVGLADFF.

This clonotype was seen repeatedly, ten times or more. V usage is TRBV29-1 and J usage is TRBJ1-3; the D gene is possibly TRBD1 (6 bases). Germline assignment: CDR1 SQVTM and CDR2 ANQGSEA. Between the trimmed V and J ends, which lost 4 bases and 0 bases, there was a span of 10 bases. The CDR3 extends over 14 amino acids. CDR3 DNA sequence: TGCAGCGTTGTCCGACAGGTCTCTGGAAACACCATATATTTT. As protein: CSVVRQVSGNTIYF.

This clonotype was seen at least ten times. The CDR3 sequence: CSAVGGSVSTEAFF. CDR3 nucleotides: TGCAGTGCCGTCGGGGGGTCGGTAAGCACTGAAGCTTTCTTT. The chain is built from TRBV20-1 and TRBJ1-1, with D perhaps TRBD1 (5 bases). Germline V CDR1 and CDR2: DFQATT, SNEGSKA (reference sequence). The CDR3 runs to 14 residues. Trimming pared 6 bases from V and 4 bases from J, leaving 18 bases between.

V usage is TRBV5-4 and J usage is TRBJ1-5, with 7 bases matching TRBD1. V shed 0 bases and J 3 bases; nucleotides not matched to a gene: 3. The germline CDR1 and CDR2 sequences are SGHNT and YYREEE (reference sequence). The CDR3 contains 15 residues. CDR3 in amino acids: CASSLGGTDNQPQHF. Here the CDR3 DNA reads TGTGCCAGCAGCTTGGGCGGGACAGACAATCAGCCCCAGCATTTT.

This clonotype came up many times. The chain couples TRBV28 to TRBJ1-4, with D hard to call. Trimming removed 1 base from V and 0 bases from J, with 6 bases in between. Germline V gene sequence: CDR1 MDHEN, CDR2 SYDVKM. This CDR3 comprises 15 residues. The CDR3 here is CASSLLAATNEKLFF. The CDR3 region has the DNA TGTGCCAGCAGTTTATTAGCCGCAACTAATGAAAAACTGTTTTTT.

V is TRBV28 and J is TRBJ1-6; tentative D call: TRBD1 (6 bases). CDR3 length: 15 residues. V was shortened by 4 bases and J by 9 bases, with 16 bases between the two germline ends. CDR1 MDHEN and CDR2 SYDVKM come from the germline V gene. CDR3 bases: TGTGCCAGCAGTTCTATCCAGGGGTGGGGTTCACCCCTCCACTTT. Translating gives CASSSIQGWGSPLHF.

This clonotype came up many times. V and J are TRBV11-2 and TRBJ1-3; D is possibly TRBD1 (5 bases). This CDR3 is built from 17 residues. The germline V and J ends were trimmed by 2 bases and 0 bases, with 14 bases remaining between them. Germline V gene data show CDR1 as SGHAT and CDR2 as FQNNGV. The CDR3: CASSLKSGRVSGNTIYF. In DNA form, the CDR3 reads TGTGCCAGCAGCTTAAAAAGCGGCAGGGTCTCTGGAAACACCATATATTTT.

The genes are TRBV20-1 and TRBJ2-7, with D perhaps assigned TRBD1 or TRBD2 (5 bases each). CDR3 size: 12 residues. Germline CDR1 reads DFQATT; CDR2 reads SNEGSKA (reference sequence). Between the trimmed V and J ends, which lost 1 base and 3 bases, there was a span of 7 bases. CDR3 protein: CSARVGGYEQYF. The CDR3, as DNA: TGCAGTGCTAGAGTTGGGGGCTACGAGCAGTACTTC.

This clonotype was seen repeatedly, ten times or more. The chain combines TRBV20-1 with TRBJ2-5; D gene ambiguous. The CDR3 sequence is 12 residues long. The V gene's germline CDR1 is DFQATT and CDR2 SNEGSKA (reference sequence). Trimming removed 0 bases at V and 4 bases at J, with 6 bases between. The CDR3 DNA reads TGCAGTGCTAGAGATCACCTAGAGACCCAGTACTTC. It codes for CSARDHLETQYF.

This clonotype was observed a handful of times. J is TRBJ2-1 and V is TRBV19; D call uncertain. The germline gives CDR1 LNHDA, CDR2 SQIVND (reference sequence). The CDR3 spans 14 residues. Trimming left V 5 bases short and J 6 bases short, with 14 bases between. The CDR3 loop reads CASSVSSKGNEQFF. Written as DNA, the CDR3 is TGTGCCAGTAGTGTTAGCTCTAAGGGCAATGAGCAGTTCTTC.

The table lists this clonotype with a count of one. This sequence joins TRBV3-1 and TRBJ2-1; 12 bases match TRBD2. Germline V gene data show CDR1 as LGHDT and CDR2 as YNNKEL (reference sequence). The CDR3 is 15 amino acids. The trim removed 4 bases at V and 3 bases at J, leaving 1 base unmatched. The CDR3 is CASSPLAGGYNEQFF. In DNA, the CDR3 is TGTGCCAGCAGCCCACTAGCGGGGGGCTACAATGAGCAGTTCTTC.

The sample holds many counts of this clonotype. CDR3 sequence reads: CASSQAGAGETQYF. The CDR3 nucleotides read TGTGCCAGCAGCCAAGCGGGGGCGGGTGAGACCCAGTACTTC. The chain employs TRBV3-1 and TRBJ2-5; D possibly matches TRBD1 or TRBD2 (6 bases each). This CDR3 is 14 amino acids long. The germline V and J ends were trimmed by 1 base and 5 bases, with 11 bases remaining between them. CDR1 LGHDT and CDR2 YNNKEL come from the germline V gene (reference sequence).

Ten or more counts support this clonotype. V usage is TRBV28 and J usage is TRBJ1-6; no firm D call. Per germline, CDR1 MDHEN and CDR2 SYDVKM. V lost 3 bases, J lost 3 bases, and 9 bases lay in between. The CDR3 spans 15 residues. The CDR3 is CASSLKGGYNSPLHF. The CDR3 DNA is TGTGCCAGCAGTTTGAAGGGAGGCTATAATTCACCCCTCCACTTT.

As DNA, the CDR3 is TGTGCCAGCAGCTTAGACTGGGGACCCTACAATGAGCAGTTCTTC. It codes for CASSLDWGPYNEQFF. This chain links TRBV7-3 with TRBJ2-1; D assignment may be TRBD1 or TRBD2 (5 bases each). The germline gives CDR1 SGHTA, CDR2 FQGTGA. This CDR3 region has 15 residues. V lost 2 bases and J lost 2, with 10 bases in between.

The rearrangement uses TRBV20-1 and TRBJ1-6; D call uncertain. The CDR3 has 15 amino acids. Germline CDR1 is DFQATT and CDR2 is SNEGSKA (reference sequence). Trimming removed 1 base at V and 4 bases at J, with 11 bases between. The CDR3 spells CSARVIGRYNSPLHF. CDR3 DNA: TGCAGTGCTAGAGTGATAGGACGGTATAATTCACCCCTCCACTTT.

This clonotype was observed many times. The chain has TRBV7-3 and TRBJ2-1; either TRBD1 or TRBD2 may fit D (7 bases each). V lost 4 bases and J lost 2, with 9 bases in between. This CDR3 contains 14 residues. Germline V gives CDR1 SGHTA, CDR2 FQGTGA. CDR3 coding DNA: TGTGCCAGCAGCTCAGGGGGGGCCTACAATGAGCAGTTCTTC. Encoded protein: CASSSGGAYNEQFF.

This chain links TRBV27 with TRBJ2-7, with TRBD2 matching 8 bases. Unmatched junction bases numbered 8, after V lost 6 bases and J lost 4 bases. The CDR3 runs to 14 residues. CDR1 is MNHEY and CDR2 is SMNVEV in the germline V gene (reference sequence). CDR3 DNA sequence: TGTGCCAGCAGACCTACGGGGGGGCAGTACGAGCAGTACTTC. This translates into CASRPTGGQYEQYF.

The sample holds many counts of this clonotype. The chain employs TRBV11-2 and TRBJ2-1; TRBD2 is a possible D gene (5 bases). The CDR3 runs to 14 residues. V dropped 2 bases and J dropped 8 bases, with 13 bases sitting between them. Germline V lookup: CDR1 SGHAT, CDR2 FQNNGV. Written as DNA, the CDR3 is TGTGCCAGCAGCTTATCTGGTCTGGGAGATGAGCAGTTCTTC. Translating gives CASSLSGLGDEQFF.

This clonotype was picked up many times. CDR3 DNA sequence: TGCAGTGCCACAACCTCCGTGGTGTCCTACGAGCAGTACTTC. Protein: CSATTSVVSYEQYF. The chain has TRBV20-1 and TRBJ2-7; the D is unclear. Trimming took 6 bases from V and 1 from J, leaving 16 bases between them. Germline assignment: CDR1 DFQATT and CDR2 SNEGSKA (reference sequence). The CDR3 is made up of 14 amino acids.

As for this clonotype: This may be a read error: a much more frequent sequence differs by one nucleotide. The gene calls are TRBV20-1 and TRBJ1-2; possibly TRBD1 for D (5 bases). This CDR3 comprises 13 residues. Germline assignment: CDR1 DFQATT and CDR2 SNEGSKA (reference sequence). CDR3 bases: TGCAGTGCCCCCGCGCAGGGCGGCTATGGCTACAACTTC. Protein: CSAPAQGGYGYNF.

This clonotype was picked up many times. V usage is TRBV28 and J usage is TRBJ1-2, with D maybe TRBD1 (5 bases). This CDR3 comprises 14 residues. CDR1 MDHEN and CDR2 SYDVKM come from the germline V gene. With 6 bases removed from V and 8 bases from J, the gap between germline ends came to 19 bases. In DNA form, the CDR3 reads TGTGCCAGCAGAGCCGGGACTCCGTCGGTCGGCTACACCTTC. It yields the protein CASRAGTPSVGYTF.

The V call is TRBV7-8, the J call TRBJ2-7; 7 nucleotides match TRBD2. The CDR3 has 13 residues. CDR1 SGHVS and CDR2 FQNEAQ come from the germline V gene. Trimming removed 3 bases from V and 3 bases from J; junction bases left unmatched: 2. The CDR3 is CASSFGGGYEQYF. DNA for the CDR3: TGTGCCAGCAGCTTTGGGGGGGGCTACGAGCAGTACTTC.